This T cell receptor (beta chain) appears in the sequencing data of a study of long-term antiretroviral therapy in people with HIV. The authors ran the immunoSEQ assay, v3.0, at survey level. The protocol was immunoSEQ multiplex PCR, while the TCRdb copy is restricted to in-frame clones and leaves out a portion. The sample has 15,000 to 20,000 clones, 80% to 90% seen once. The length of the CDR3 is 16 residues. The V end was cut by 3 bases, the J end by 6 bases, with 19 bases between. The germline V gene encodes CDR1 SGHTS and CDR2 YDEGEE. The V call is TRBV5-8, the J call TRBJ2-4, with D maybe TRBD2 (6 bases). The receptor comes from a man between 50 and 59 years old with HIV. The sample here was unsorted PBMCs, taken 4.2 years after starting antiretroviral therapy. The CDR3 sequence is CASSSLVLRGPNIQYF. The CDR3 DNA follows: TGTGCCAGCAGCTCCCTAGTCTTGCGGGGCCCAAACATTCAGTACTTC.